This T cell receptor (beta chain) was recorded in a study of blood T cell repertoires in COVID-19. Study-wide background: Acute-phase and convalescent COVID-19 samples originated in the United States, Italy and Spain. Sources were T cells, B-cell-depleted T cells, or PBMCs; the material itself was cDNA or gDNA.

Per germline, CDR1 MGHRA and CDR2 YSYEKL. The V gene lost 0 bases and the J gene lost 5 bases, with 13 bases spanning the gap. The CDR3 contains 15 residues. The table came from immunoSEQ multiplex PCR; TCRdb's copy has only in-frame clones and leaves some out. Of approximately 45,000 clones listed, about 86% are singletons. Enrolment of Seattle patients took place during active infection, and they were followed longitudinally. The rearrangement joins TRBV4-1 to TRBJ2-5; possibly TRBD2 for D (7 bases). The sample taken for sequencing was peripheral blood. This sequence was found in a middle-aged man with COVID-19, enrolled during active disease. The CDR3 here is CASSQDRGGGETQYF. The CDR3 DNA reads as TGCGCCAGCAGCCAAGATCGTGGGGGGGGCGAGACCCAGTACTTC.